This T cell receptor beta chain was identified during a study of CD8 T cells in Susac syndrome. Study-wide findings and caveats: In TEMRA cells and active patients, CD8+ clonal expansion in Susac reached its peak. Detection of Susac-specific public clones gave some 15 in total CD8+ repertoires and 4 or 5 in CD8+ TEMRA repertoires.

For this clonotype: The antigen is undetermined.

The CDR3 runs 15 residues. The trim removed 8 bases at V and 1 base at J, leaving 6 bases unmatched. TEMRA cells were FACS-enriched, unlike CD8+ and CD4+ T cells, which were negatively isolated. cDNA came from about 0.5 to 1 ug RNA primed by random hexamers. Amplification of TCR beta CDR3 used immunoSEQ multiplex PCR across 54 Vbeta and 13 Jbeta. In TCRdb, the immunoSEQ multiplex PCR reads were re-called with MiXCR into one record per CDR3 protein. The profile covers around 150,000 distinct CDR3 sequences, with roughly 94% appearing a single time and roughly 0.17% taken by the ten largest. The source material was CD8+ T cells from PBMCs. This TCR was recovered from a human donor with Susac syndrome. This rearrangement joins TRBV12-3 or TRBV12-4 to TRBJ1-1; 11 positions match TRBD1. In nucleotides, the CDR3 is TGTGCCAGCTGGGCGGACAGGGGGCCGAACACTGAAGCTTTCTTT. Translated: CASWADRGPNTEAFF.